The sequence of this T cell receptor (beta chain) was determined in a study of shared clonotypes between healthy human individuals. Study observations and caveats: Sequencing depth was predicted to influence how clonotypes are shared among donors.

Notes on this clone: Its antigen is unidentified. The same CDR3 can be traced to other DNA sequences in this sample.

Sequencing was performed on unsorted PBMC DNA using ten immunoSEQ deep assay plates. TCRdb's copy holds only in-frame clones and misses some; the assay was immunoSEQ multiplex PCR. This sample has fewer than 650,000 clones, with roughly four fifths found just once. CDR1 is KGHSH, CDR2 LQKENI, per germline. This CDR3 is 15 amino acids long. V was pared by 3 bases and J by 2 bases, with 3 bases of the junction left unmatched. Material for sequencing was PBMCs. This sequence was found in a woman in her forties in good health. Some clones in this sample may be carry-over from other donors' samples. This rearrangement joins TRBV18 to TRBJ2-3; 9 bases are a match to TRBD2. CDR3 nucleotides: TGTGCCAGCTCACCCCTAGCGGGACCCACAGATACGCAGTATTTT. Translation: CASSPLAGPTDTQYF.